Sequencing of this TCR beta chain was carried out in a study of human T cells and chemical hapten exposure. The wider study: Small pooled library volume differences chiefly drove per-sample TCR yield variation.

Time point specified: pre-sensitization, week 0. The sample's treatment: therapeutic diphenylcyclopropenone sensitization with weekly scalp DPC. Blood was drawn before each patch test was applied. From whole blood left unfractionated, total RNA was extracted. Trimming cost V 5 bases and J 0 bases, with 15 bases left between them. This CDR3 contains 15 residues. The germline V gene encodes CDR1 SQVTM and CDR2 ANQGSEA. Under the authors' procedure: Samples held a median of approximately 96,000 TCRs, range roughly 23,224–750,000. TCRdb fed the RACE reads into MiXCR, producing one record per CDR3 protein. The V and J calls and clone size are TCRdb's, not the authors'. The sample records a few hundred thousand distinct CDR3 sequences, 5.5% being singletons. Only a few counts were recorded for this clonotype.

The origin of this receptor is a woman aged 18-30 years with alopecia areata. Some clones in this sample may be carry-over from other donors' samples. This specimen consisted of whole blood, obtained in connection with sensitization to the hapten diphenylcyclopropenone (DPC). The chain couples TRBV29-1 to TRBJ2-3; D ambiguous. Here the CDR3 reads CSVRAVLSSTDTQYF. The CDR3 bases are TGCAGCGTTAGGGCAGTCCTTTCTAGCACAGATACGCAGTATTTT.